Given below is one TCR beta chain in context. The CDR3 covers 14 residues. The V segment lost 6 bases and the J segment 6 bases; nucleotides outside the gene matches: 6. Germline V gene sequence: CDR1 MNHGY, CDR2 SAAAGT. This specimen comes from a study of PD-L1 blockade in urothelial cancer. Using immunoSEQ multiplex PCR, the repertoire was profiled, and TCRdb retains in-frame clones only, with some absent. Of about 2,500 clones in the sample, around a third were seen once. The genes are TRBV6-8 and TRBJ2-1; TRBD2 aligns across 9 bases. The sequencing here drew on tumor tissue, taken before atezolizumab (anti-PD-L1) treatment. This sequence was found in a man between 60 and 75 years old with urothelial cancer. The CDR3 DNA sequence: TGTGCCAGCAGCCAAGCGGGGGGCCGCAATGAGCAGTTCTTC. As protein: CASSQAGGRNEQFF.